This T cell receptor beta chain was recovered during a study of glioma-infiltrating T cells after dendritic cell vaccination. Time point noted: after dendritic cell vaccination, including at tumor progression/relapse. This CDR3 has 13 residues. Looked up from germline, CDR1 is SGHDT and CDR2 is YYEEEE. Trimming cost V 1 base and J 2 bases, with 6 bases left between them. Measured with immunoSEQ multiplex PCR; TCRdb has only the in-frame clones, and not every one. The profile shows 60,000 or so clones, 86% of them singletons. This material consisted of blood, taken after dendritic cell vaccination. This chain connects TRBV5-6 to TRBJ2-5; unclear D gene. This receptor was identified in a human donor with glioblastoma. The CDR3 coding sequence is TGTGCCAGCAGCTTGTCCGGGCAAGAGACCCAGTACTTC. Its translation: CASSLSGQETQYF.